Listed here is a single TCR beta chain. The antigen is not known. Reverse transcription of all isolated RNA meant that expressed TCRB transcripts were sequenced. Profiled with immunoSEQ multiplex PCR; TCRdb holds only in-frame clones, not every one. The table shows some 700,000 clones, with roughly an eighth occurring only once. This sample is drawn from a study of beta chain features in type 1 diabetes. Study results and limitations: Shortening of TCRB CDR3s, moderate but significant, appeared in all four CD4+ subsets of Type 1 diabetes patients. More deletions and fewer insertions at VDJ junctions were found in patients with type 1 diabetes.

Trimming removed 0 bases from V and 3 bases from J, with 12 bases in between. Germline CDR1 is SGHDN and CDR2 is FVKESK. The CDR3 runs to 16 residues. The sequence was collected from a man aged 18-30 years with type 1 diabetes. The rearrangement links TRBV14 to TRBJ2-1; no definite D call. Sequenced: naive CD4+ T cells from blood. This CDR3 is CASSQDRNLDYNEQFF. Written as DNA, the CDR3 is TGTGCCAGCAGCCAAGATCGCAATCTCGACTACAATGAGCAGTTCTTC. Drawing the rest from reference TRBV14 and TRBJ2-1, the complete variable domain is EAGVTQFPSHSVIEKGQTVTLRCDPISGHDNLYWYRRVMGKEIKFLLHFVKESKQDESGMPNNRFLAERTGGTYSTLKVQPAELEDSGVYFCASSQDRNLDYNEQFFGPGTRLTVL.